The 18 T cell receptor beta chains presented below share a single source sample, sequenced in a study of blood T cell repertoires in COVID-19. TCRdb's table, derived via immunoSEQ multiplex PCR, lists solely in-frame clones and lacks some. Of a few hundred thousand clones listed, 80% to 90% were seen once; the top ten hold 1.1%. Sequences were obtained from PBMCs or T cells enriched from blood (not recorded which). The receptors originated from a man aged 25 to 40 who had recovered from COVID-19.

This clone is a singleton in its sample. The sample contains more than one DNA sequence encoding this CDR3. The V call is TRBV9, the J call TRBJ2-1; TRBD2 matches 10 bases. The junction had 6 bases not matched to a gene; V was cut back by 5 bases and J by 1 base. Per germline, CDR1 SGDLS and CDR2 YYNGEE. The CDR3 has 16 amino acids. This CDR3 reads CASSPPSGSSYNEQFF. CDR3 sequence (DNA): TGTGCCAGCAGTCCTCCTAGCGGGAGTTCCTACAATGAGCAGTTCTTC.

V and J are TRBV21-1 and TRBJ2-1; the table's D call of TRBD2 was not tested on the DNA. TRBV21-1 is classified as a pseudogene. The CDR3 is 13 amino acids. CDR3 sequence (DNA): TGTGCCAGCAGCACAGGGGAGGGTTCAGAGCAGTTCTTC. Amino acid sequence: CASSTGEGSEQFF.

The gene calls are TRBV27 and TRBJ2-1, with D maybe TRBD2 (6 bases). The CDR3 is 19 amino acids. CDR1 and CDR2 from the germline V gene are MNHEY and SMNVEV (reference sequence). V was trimmed by 3 bases and J by 3 bases, leaving 24 bases between them. CDR3 DNA sequence: TGTGCCAGCAGTTTTATAAGGTCGGTTCTAGCGTCGCACTACAATGAGCAGTTCTTC. Translating it yields CASSFIRSVLASHYNEQFF.

This clone was seen more than once but under ten times. DNA for the CDR3: TGTGCCAGCAGCACCCAGTTCTTGACAGATACGCAGTATTTT. This codes for CASSTQFLTDTQYF. This chain uses TRBV7-9 with TRBJ2-3; the D is unclear. The CDR3 runs 14 residues. The germline V and J ends were trimmed by 5 bases and 3 bases, with 12 bases remaining between them. Germline V gene data show CDR1 as SEHNR and CDR2 as FQNEAQ (reference sequence).

About this clone: This CDR3 is also generated by other DNA sequences in the sample. CDR3 nucleotide sequence: TGCAGCGTGGCAGGGGGCGGCAATCAGCCCCAGCATTTT. Translating gives CSVAGGGNQPQHF. V gene TRBV29-1 combines with J gene TRBJ1-5, with TRBD1 matching over 8 bases. Germline V gives CDR1 SQVTM, CDR2 ANQGSEA. Trimming at V came to 6 bases and at J to 2 bases, leaving 3 bases not matched to a gene. There are 13 residues in the CDR3. Supplemented by reference TRBV29-1 and TRBJ1-5, the full variable domain reads SAVISQKPSRDICQRGTSLTIQCQVDSQVTMMFWYRQQPGQSLTLIATANQGSEATYESGFVIDKFPISRPNLTFSTLTVSNMSPEDSSIYLCSVAGGGNQPQHFGDGTRLSIL.

The gene calls are TRBV5-1 and TRBJ2-2, with TRBD2 matching over 8 bases. CDR3 length: 13 amino acids. Germline V CDR1 and CDR2: SGHRS, YFSETQ. Trimming took 4 bases from V and 8 from J; bases not matched to a gene: 4. CDR3 region: CASSISGTGELFF. The CDR3, as DNA: TGCGCCAGCAGCATTAGCGGGACAGGGGAGCTGTTTTTT.

The CDR3 sequence: CASSGVAGGYNEQFF. CDR3 in DNA: TGTGCCAGCAGCGGGGTAGCGGGAGGGTACAATGAGCAGTTCTTC. This sequence joins TRBV5-4 and TRBJ2-1; the match to TRBD2 covers 11 bases. CDR3 length: 15 amino acids. CDR1 and CDR2 from the germline V gene are SGHNT and YYREEE (reference sequence). Trimming took 4 bases from V and 4 from J; bases not matched to a gene: 4. The complete variable domain, with remaining parts taken from reference TRBV5-4 and TRBJ2-1, reads ETGVTQSPTHLIKTRGQQVTLRCSSQSGHNTVSWYQQALGQGPQFIFQYYREEENGRGNFPPRFSGLQFPNYSSELNVNALELDDSALYLCASSGVAGGYNEQFFGPGTRLTVL.

V and J are TRBV2 and TRBJ2-7, with TRBD1 matching 9 bases. V was clipped by 6 bases and J by 6 bases; unmatched bases: 6. Germline CDR1 is SNHLY and CDR2 is FYNNEI. The CDR3 loop spans 13 amino acids. CDR3 loop: CASRSTGGVEQYF. The CDR3 region has the DNA TGTGCCAGCAGATCCACAGGGGGCGTCGAGCAGTACTTC.

V gene TRBV28 combines with J gene TRBJ2-7; the match to TRBD1 covers 8 bases. Germline V lookup: CDR1 MDHEN, CDR2 SYDVKM. The trim removed 6 bases at V and 5 bases at J, leaving 3 bases unmatched. This CDR3 contains 12 residues. CDR3 coding DNA: TGTGCCAGCAGGCGACAGGGGAACGAGCAGTACTTC. Translating it yields CASRRQGNEQYF.

The chain recombines TRBV30 with TRBJ1-2; 8 bases fit TRBD1. The ends lost 3 bases at V and 4 bases at J; junction bases unmatched: 7. The germline CDR1 and CDR2 sequences are GTSNPN and SVGIG (reference sequence). The length of the CDR3 is 14 residues. For the CDR3, the DNA is TGTGCCTGGAGGTTACAGGGGGGACTCTATGGCTACACCTTC. Its translation is CAWRLQGGLYGYTF.

The CDR3 sequence is CASSQAFQETQYF. CDR3 sequence (DNA): TGTGCCAGCAGCCAAGCCTTCCAAGAGACCCAGTACTTC. The chain couples TRBV3-1 (or the pseudogene TRBV3-2) to TRBJ2-5; D is uncertain. Per the germline V gene, CDR1 is LGHDT and CDR2 is YNNKEL (reference sequence). V lost 1 base to trimming and J lost 1 base, with 4 bases between them. The CDR3 runs to 13 residues.

This clone showed up just a few times. The rearrangement joins TRBV7-6 to TRBJ1-2, with D perhaps matching TRBD1 (5 bases). Germline assignment: CDR1 SGHVS and CDR2 FNYEAQ. This CDR3 has 14 residues. The V and J ends lost 0 bases and 8 bases respectively, with 13 bases between them. DNA of the CDR3: TGTGCCAGCAGCTTAGCCCTAGGAGGGGAGGGCTACACCTTC. Translating it yields CASSLALGGEGYTF. Combining the CDR3 with reference TRBV7-6 and TRBJ1-2 gives the whole variable domain GAGVSQSPRYKVTKRGQDVALRCDPISGHVSLYWYRQALGQGPEFLTYFNYEAQQDKSGLPNDRFSAERPEGSISTLTIQRTEQRDSAMYRCASSLALGGEGYTFGSGTRLTVV.

The V call is TRBV10-3, the J call TRBJ2-3; 12 nucleotides agree with TRBD2. CDR1 is ENHRY and CDR2 is SYGVKD in the germline V gene. The ends lost 6 bases at V and 6 bases at J; junction bases unmatched: 7. CDR3 length equals 15 residues. CDR3 loop: CAISPTSGSGDTQYF. Written as DNA, the CDR3 is TGTGCCATCAGCCCGACTAGCGGGAGCGGTGATACGCAGTATTTT.

The genes are TRBV28 and TRBJ1-1; 8 bases fit TRBD1. This CDR3 is built from 14 residues. With 7 bases clipped from V and 1 base from J, the junction kept 5 bases outside the gene matches. Germline V gives CDR1 MDHEN, CDR2 SYDVKM. The CDR3 coding sequence is TGTGCCAGCACCACAGGGGGGTCGAACACTGAAGCTTTCTTT. The encoded protein is CASTTGGSNTEAFF. The complete variable domain, with remaining parts taken from reference TRBV28 and TRBJ1-1, reads DVKVTQSSRYLVKRTGEKVFLECVQDMDHENMFWYRQDPGLGLRLIYFSYDVKMKEKGDIPEGYSVSREKKERFSLILESASTNQTSMYLCASTTGGSNTEAFFGQGTRLTVV.

The table lists this clone with a few counts. J is TRBJ2-2 and V is TRBV19; D might be TRBD2 (5 bases). V was shortened by 5 bases and J by 0 bases, with 7 bases between the two germline ends. Per germline, CDR1 LNHDA and CDR2 SQIVND (reference sequence). The CDR3 is 14 residues long. CDR3 sequence (DNA): TGTGCCAGTAGTGCGGGCCCGAACACCGGGGAGCTGTTTTTT. Translated, it gives CASSAGPNTGELFF.

In DNA, the CDR3 is TGTGCCAGCAGCTGGGGCCAGGGGGAGACCCAGTACTTC. Translating gives CASSWGQGETQYF. V usage is TRBV7-9 and J usage is TRBJ2-5, with a tentative D call TRBD1 (6 bases). Trimming took 4 bases from V and 5 from J, leaving 11 bases between them. There are 13 residues in the CDR3. CDR1 SEHNR and CDR2 FQNEAQ come from the germline V gene (reference sequence).

The chain joins TRBV9 to TRBJ2-7, with D possibly being TRBD2 (7 bases). With 3 bases removed from V and 4 bases from J, the gap between germline ends came to 17 bases. The length of the CDR3 is 15 residues. CDR1 SGDLS and CDR2 YYNGEE come from the germline V gene. CDR3 loop: CASSEGGGGVYEQYF. CDR3 DNA sequence: TGTGCCAGCAGCGAGGGCGGAGGGGGGGTATACGAGCAGTACTTC.

In the case of this clone: One end of the junction varies from germline; a read error may be responsible. The chain uses TRBV7-8 and TRBJ1-2, with 7 bases lining up with TRBD1. The CDR3 totals 12 residues. The V gene's germline CDR1 is SGHVS and CDR2 FQNEAQ. DNA of the CDR3: TGTGCCAGCAGCCCCGAAGGGCAGGGGGGAATCTTC. It yields the protein CASSPEGQGGIF.